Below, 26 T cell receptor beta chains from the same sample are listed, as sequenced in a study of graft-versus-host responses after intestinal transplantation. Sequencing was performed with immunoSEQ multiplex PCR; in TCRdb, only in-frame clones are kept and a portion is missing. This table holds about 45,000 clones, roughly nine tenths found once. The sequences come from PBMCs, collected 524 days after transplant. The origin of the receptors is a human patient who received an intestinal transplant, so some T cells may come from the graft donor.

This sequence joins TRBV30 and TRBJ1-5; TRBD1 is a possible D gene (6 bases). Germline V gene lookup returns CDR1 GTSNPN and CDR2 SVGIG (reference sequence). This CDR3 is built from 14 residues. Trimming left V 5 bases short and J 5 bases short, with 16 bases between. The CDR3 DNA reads TGTGCCTGGTCACAGGGAGTACAGGATCAGCCCCAGCATTTT. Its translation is CAWSQGVQDQPQHF.

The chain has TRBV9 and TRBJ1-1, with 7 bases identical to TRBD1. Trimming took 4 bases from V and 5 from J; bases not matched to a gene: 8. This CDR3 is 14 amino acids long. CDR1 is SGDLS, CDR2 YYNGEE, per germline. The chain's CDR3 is CASSPRQGGTEAFF. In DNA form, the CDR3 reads TGTGCCAGCAGCCCCAGACAGGGAGGGACTGAAGCTTTCTTT.

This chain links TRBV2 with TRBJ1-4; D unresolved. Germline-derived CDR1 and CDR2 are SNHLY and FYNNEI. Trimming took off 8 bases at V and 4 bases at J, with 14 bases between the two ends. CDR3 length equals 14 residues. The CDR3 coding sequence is TGTGCCAGCGAGGTGGGATCTTTTAATGAAAAACTGTTTTTT. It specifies CASEVGSFNEKLFF.

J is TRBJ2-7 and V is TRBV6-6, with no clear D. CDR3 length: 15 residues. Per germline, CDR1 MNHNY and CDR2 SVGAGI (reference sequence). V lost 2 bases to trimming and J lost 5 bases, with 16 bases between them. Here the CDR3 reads CASSYQEIFHNEQYF. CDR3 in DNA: TGTGCCAGCAGTTACCAAGAGATTTTCCACAACGAGCAGTACTTC.

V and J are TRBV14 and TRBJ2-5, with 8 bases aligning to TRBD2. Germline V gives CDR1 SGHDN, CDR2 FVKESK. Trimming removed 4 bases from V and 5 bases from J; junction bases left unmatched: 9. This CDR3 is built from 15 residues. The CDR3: CASSPERELEETQYF. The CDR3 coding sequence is TGTGCCAGCAGCCCAGAGCGGGAGCTAGAGGAGACCCAGTACTTC.

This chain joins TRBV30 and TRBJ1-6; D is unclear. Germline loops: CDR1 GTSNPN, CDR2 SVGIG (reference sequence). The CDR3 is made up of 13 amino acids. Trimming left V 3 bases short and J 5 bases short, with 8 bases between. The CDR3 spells CAWRSGDNSPLHF. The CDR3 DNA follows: TGTGCCTGGAGATCGGGAGATAATTCACCCCTCCACTTT.

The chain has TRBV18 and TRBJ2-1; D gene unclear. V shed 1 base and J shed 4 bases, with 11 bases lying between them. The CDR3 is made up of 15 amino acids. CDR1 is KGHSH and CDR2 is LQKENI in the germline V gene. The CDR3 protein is CASSPRADGYNEQFF. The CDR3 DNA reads TGTGCCAGCTCACCACGCGCGGACGGGTACAATGAGCAGTTCTTC. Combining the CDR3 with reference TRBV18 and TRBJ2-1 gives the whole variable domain NAGVMQNPRHLVRRRGQEARLRCSPMKGHSHVYWYRQLPEEGLKFMVYLQKENIIDESGMPKERFSAEFPKEGPSILRIQQVVRGDSAAYFCASSPRADGYNEQFFGPGTRLTVL.

As DNA, the CDR3 is TGTGCCAGCAGTAGACAGGGGGACGAGCAGTACTTC. It translates to CASSRQGDEQYF. The rearrangement links TRBV28 to TRBJ2-7, with 9 positions matching TRBD1. After removal of 5 bases from V and 5 bases from J, the junction contained 1 base not matched to a gene. The CDR3 has 12 amino acids. Germline CDR1 reads MDHEN; CDR2 reads SYDVKM.

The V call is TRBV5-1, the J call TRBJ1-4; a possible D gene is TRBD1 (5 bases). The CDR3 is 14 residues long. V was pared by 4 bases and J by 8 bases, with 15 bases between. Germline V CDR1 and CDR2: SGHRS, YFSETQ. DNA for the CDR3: TGCGCCAGCAGCGTCGGACATCCGAAGGAAAAACTGTTTTTT. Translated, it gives CASSVGHPKEKLFF.

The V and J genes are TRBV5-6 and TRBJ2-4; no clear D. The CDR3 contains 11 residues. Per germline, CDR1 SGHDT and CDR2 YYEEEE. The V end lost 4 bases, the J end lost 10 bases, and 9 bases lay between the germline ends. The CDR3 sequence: CASSTTGIQYF. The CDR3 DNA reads TGTGCCAGCAGCACTACGGGTATTCAGTACTTC.

CDR3 protein: CASSERTSVHEQYF. DNA of the CDR3: TGTGCCAGCAGTGAGCGGACTAGCGTCCACGAGCAGTACTTC. The J gene is TRBJ2-7, the V gene TRBV27; 9 nucleotides align to TRBD2. This CDR3 contains 14 residues. V gave up 5 bases and J gave up 5 bases; unmatched junction bases: 7. Germline assignment: CDR1 MNHEY and CDR2 SMNVEV (reference sequence).

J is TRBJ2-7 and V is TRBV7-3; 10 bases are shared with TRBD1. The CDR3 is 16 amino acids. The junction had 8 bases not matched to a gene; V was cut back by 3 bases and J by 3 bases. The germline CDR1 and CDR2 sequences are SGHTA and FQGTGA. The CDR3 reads CASSFAGTGAGYEQYF. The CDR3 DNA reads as TGTGCCAGCAGCTTTGCGGGGACAGGGGCCGGCTACGAGCAGTACTTC.

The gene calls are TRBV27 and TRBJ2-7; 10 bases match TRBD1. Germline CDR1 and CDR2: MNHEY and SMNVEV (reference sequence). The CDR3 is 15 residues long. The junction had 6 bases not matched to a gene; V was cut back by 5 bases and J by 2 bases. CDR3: CASSLGQGIPYEQYF. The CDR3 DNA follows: TGTGCCAGCAGTCTGGGACAGGGGATACCCTACGAGCAGTACTTC.

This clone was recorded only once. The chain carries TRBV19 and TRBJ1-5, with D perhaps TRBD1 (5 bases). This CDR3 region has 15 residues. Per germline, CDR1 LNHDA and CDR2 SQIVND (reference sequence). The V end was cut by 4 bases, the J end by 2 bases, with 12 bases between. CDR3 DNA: TGTGCCAGTAGTACAGGGTCCCCTGGCAATCAGCCCCAGCATTTT. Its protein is CASSTGSPGNQPQHF.

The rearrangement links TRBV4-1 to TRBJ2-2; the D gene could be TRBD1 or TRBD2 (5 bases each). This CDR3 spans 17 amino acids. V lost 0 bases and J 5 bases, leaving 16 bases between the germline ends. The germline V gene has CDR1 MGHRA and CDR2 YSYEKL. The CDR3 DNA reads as TGCGCCAGCAGCCAAGAATACGGGGCCGAGGGTACCGGGGAGCTGTTTTTT. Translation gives CASSQEYGAEGTGELFF.

CDR3 coding DNA: TGTGCCAGTGCCGAAGGGGGGGATTATGGCTACACCTTC. It translates to CASAEGGDYGYTF. This rearrangement joins TRBV28 to TRBJ1-2, with D perhaps TRBD1 (6 bases). The CDR3 sequence is 13 residues long. The V end lost 9 bases, the J end lost 5 bases, and 16 bases lay between the germline ends. Germline V gives CDR1 MDHEN, CDR2 SYDVKM.

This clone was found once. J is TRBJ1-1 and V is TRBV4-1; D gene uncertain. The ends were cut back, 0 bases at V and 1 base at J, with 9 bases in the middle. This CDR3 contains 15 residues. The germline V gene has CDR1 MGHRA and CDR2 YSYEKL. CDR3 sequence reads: CASSQDSGQNTEAFF. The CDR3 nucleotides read TGCGCCAGCAGCCAAGATTCGGGTCAGAACACTGAAGCTTTCTTT.

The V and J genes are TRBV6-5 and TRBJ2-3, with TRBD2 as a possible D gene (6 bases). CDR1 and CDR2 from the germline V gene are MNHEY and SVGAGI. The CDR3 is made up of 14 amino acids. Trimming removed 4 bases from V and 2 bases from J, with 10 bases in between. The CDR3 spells CASSFGGTTDTQYF. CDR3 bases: TGTGCCAGCAGTTTTGGCGGGACCACAGATACGCAGTATTTT.

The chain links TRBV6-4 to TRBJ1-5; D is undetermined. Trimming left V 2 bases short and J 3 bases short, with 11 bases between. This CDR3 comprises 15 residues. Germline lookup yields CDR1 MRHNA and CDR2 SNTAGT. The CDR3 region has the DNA TGTGCCAGCAGTGACAAGGAGCCGACCAATCAGCCCCAGCATTTT. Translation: CASSDKEPTNQPQHF.

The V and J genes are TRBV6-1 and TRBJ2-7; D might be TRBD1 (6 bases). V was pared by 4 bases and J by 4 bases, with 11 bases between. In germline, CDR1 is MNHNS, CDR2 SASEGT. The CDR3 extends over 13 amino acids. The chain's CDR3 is CASSGRGNYEQYF. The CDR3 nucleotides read TGTGCCAGCAGTGGTAGGGGGAATTACGAGCAGTACTTC.

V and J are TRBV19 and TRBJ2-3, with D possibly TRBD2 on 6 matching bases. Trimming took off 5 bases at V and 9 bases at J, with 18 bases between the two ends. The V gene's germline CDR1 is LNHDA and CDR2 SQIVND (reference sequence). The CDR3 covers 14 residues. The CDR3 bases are TGTGCCAGTAGTCCAACCGGGGACTCCCTGACGCAGTATTTT. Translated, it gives CASSPTGDSLTQYF.

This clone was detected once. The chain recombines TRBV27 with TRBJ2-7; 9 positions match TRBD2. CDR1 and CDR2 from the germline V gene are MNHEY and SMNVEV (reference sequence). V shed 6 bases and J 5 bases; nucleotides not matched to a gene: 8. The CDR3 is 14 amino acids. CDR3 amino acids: CASRIAGAVDEQYF. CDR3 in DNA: TGTGCCAGCAGAATAGCGGGAGCGGTAGACGAGCAGTACTTC.

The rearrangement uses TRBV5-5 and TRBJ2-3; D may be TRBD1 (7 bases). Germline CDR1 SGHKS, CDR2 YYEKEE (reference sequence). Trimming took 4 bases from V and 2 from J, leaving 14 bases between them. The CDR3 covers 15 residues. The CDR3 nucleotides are TGTGCCAGCAGCCGGGCGGGACAGACCACAGATACGCAGTATTTT. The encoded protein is CASSRAGQTTDTQYF.

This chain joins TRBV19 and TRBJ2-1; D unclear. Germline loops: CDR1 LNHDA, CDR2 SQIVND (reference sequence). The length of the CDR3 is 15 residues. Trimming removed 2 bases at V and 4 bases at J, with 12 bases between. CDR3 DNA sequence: TGTGCCAGTAGTATAAAACAGAAAGTTTACAATGAGCAGTTCTTC. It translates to CASSIKQKVYNEQFF.

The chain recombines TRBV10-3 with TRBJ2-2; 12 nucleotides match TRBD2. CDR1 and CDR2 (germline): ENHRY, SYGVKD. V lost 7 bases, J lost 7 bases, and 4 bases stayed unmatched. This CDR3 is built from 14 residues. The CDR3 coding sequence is TGTGCCATCACGACTAGCGGGAGTTACGGGGAGCTGTTTTTT. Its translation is CAITTSGSYGELFF.

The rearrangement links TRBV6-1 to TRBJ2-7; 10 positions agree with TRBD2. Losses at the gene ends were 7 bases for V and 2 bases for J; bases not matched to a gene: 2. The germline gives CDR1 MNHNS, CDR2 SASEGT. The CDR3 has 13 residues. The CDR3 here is CASTTSGTYEQYF. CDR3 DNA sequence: TGTGCCAGCACCACTAGCGGGACCTACGAGCAGTACTTC.